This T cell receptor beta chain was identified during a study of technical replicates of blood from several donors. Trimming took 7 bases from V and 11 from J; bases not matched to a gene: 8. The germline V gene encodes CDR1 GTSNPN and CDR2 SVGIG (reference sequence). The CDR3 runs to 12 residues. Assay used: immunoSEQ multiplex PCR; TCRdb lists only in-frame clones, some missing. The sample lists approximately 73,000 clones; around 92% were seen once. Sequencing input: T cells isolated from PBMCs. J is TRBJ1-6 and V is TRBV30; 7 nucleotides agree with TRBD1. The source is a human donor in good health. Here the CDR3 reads CASGTVTPPLHF. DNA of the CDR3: TGTGCCTCCGGGACAGTAACCCCACCCCTCCACTTT.